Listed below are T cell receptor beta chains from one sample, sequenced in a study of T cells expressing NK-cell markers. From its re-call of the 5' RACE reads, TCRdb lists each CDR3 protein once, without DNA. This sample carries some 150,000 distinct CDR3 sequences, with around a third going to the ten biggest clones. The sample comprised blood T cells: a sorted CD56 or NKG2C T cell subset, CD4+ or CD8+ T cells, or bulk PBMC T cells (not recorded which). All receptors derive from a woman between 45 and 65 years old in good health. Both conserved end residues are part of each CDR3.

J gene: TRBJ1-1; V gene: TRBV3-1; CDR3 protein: CASSLEQSQGSGAFF
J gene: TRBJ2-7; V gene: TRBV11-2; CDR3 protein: CASNLQAGMGAWEQYF
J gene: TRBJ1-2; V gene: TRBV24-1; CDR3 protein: CATSDLRQNYGYTF
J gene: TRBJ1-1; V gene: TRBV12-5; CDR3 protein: CASASWQGETVNTEAFF
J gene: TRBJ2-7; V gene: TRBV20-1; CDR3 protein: CSARDEWSSYEQYF
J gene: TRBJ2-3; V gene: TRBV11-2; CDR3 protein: CASSARTSGTTDTQYF
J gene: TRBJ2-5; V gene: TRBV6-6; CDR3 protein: CASSYSTGSQYF
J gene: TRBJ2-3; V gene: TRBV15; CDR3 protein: CATSRRGVTDTQYF
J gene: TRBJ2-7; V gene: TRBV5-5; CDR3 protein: CASSLPASHLTEQYF
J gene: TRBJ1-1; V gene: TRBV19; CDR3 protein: CASSIVPRDVQSKAFF
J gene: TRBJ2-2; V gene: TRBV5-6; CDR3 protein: CASSDERALQYGDTGELFF
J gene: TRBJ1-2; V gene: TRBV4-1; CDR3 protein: CASSQGGAYGYTF
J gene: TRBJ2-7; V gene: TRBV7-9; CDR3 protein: CASSPPTGTATYEQYF
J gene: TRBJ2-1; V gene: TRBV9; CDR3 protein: CASSVLAGITSEYNEQFF
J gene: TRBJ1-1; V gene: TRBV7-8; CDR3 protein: CASSPRQAGTEAFF
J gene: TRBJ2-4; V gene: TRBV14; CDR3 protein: CASSQGLYIQYF
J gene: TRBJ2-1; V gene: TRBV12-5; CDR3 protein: CASGLGLAATNEQFF
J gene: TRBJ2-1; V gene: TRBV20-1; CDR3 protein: CSASGPNEQFF
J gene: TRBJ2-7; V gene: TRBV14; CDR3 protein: CASSVGTGFEQYF
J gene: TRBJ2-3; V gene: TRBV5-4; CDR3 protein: CASIQGGGLADTQYF
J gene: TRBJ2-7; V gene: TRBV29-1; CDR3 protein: CSCCDGNSYEQYF
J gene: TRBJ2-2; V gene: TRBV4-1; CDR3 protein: CASSHDVESGATGELFF
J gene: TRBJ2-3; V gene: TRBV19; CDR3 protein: CASTNRGADTQYF
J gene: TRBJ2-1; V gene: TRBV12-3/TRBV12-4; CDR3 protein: CASSRASGSYNEQFF
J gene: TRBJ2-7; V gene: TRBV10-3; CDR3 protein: CAISESAASGRVYEQYF
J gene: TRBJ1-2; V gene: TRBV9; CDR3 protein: CASSVSAEGYTF
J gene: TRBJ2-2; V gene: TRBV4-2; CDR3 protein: CASSPPTMSGELFF
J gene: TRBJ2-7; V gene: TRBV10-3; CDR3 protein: CAISESTSNEQYF
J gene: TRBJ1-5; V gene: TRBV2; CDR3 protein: CASSPREGGISFQPQHF
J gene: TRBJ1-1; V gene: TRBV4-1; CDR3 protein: CASSQIQDTEAFF
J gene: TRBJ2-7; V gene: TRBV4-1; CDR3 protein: CASSQDRHGRDEQYF
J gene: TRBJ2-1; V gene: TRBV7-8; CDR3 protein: CASSLGGSAPIYNEQFF
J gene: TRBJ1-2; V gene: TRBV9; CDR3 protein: CASSAETGPGVIDGYTF
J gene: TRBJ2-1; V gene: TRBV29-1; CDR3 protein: CSVERTSGIYNEQFF
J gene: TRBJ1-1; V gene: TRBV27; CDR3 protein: CAVQGERNTEAFF
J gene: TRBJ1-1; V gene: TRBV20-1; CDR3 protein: CSASSSGGTEAFF
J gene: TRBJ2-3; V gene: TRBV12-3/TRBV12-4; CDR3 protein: CASSLFGYPTDTQYF
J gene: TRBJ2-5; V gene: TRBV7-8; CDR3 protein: CASRSGDQETQYF
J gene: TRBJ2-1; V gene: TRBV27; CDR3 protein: CASSPRGGAGNEQFF
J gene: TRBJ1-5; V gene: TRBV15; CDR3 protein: CATSRDRDRVSQHF
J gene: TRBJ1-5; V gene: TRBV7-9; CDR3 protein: CASSPPETDNQPQHF
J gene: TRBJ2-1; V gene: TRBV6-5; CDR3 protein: CASSYGGFGYNEQFF